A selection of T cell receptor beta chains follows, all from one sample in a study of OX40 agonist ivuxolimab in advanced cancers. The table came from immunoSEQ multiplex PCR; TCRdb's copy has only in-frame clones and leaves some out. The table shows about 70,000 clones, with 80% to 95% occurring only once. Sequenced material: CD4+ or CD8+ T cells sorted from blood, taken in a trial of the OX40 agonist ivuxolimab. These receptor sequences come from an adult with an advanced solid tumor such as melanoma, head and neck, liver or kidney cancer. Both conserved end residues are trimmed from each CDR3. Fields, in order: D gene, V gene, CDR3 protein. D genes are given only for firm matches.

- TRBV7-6 ASSPAPGNTYEQY
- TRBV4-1 ASSQDSSFNQPQH
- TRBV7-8 ASSPLATGRDTQY
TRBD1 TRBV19 ASSPRPGQGFEQF
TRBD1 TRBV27 ASSLLTGQGPYNEQF
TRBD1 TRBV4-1 ASSQVSGGYEQY
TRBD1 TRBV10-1 ASSARDRGNEQF
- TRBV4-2 ASSQESYEQY
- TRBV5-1 ASTPAFTDTQY
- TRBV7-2 ASSPRGTGNYGYT
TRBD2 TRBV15 ATSQLAGGDEQF
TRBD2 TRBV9 ASGGAGANTGELF
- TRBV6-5 ASSYMTGYNEQF
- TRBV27 ASSSSPVPNQPQH
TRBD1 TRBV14 ASSQGDRVFQETQY
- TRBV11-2 ASSLGWPPGVAF
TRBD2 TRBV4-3 ASSQGPPSSGVTTGELF
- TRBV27 ASRREGQGYEQY
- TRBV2 ASSDGYNEQF
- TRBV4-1 ASSQGREGTQQETQY
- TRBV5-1 ASSLGTSGANVLT
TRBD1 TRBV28 ASSPTTGEGSEAF
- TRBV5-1 ASSLGLDQPQH
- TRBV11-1 ASSLTATGNTEAF
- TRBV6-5 ASGGSYEQY
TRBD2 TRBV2 ASSEGWRGVQETQY
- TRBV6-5 ASSLGSEQF
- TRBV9 ASSPGVVSYEQY
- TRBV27 ASSPIGSREQY
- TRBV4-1 ASSQARTDTQY
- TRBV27 ATQRTGRGSYNEQF
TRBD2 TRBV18 ASSSNVGGWDEQF
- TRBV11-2 ASSLNQETQY
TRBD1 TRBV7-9 ASSSSETGNEKLF
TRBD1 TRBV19 ASSGTAVHYGYT
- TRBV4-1 ASSQVTGNYGYT
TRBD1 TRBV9 ASSTRRTGPEETQY
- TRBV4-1 ASSQLWGGEGTEAF
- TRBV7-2 ASSLVDLGPGSFGEQY
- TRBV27 ASSPGHTDPIQETQY
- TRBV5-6 ASSFRSGTGELF
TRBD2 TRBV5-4 ASNPSGGTTDTQY
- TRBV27 ASSLGAPTEAF
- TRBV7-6 ASSLGETYEQY
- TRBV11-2 ASSWSGAGTDTQY
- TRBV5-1 ASSFTLPNYGYT
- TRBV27 ASSLWAGAGQETQY
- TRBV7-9 ASSSGANSPLH
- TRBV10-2 ASSSGERWGYT
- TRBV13 ASSPWRLLYGYT
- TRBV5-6 ASSGGGTEAF
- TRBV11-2 ASNGGVNTEAF
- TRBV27 ASTQFDEAVGAYEQY
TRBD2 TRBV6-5 ASSPGGESYEQY
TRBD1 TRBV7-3 ASSLTGAGQFGEAF
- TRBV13 ASSSTSNTGELF
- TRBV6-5 ASSYSPGQLY
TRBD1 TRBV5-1 ASSQGQGRYEQY